These 27 T cell receptor beta chains share one sample of origin, sequenced in a study of blood T cell repertoires in COVID-19. Sequenced by immunoSEQ multiplex PCR; TCRdb stores in-frame clones only, minus some. The table shows a few hundred thousand clones, with around 91% occurring only once. Sample: PBMCs or T cells enriched from blood (not recorded which). The origin of the receptors is a man aged 18 to 29 who had recovered from COVID-19.

This chain links TRBV25-1 with TRBJ1-5, with no clear D. V was cut by 3 bases and J by 10 bases, with 13 bases left in between. The CDR3 is 13 residues long. Per the germline V gene, CDR1 is MGHDK and CDR2 is SYGVNS. The CDR3 loop reads CASSDPEGIPQHF. CDR3 sequence (DNA): TGTGCCAGCAGTGACCCCGAGGGTATACCCCAGCATTTT. The whole variable domain, filled in from reference TRBV25-1 and TRBJ1-5, reads EADIYQTPRYLVIGTGKKITLECSQTMGHDKMYWYQQDPGMELHLIHYSYGVNSTEKGDLSSESTVSRIRTEHFPLTLESARPSHTSQYLCASSDPEGIPQHFGDGTRLSIL.

The chain carries TRBV19 and TRBJ1-4; 9 bases are shared with TRBD1. V was pared by 4 bases and J by 8 bases, with 8 bases of the junction left unmatched. Germline assignment: CDR1 LNHDA and CDR2 SQIVND (reference sequence). The CDR3 totals 15 residues. In nucleotides, the CDR3 is TGTGCCAGTAGTAGCCGGGACAGGGTATCCGAAAAACTGTTTTTT. This gives the protein CASSSRDRVSEKLFF. Based on the CDR3 plus reference TRBV19 and TRBJ1-4, the full variable domain is DGGITQSPKYLFRKEGQNVTLSCEQNLNHDAMYWYRQDPGQGLRLIYYSQIVNDFQKGDIAEGYSVSREKKESFPLTVTSAQKNPTAFYLCASSSRDRVSEKLFFGSGTQLSVL.

This clone was seen just once. The rearrangement links TRBV5-8 to TRBJ2-5; 9 bases match TRBD1. CDR1 SGHTS and CDR2 YDEGEE come from the germline V gene. V trimming: 3 bases; J trimming: 7 bases; junction bases outside the gene matches: 7. The CDR3 extends over 14 amino acids. The CDR3 region has the DNA TGTGCCAGCAGCTCACCCGACAGGGGGGGGACCCAGTACTTC. It yields the protein CASSSPDRGGTQYF.

V and J are TRBV2 and TRBJ1-1, with 11 bases identical to TRBD1. The CDR3 consists of 14 residues. Trimming removed 8 bases from V and 3 bases from J; junction bases left unmatched: 5. The germline V gene has CDR1 SNHLY and CDR2 FYNNEI. The CDR3, as DNA: TGTGCCAGCGGGGTGGGACAGGGGGACACTGAAGCTTTCTTT. Its protein is CASGVGQGDTEAFF.

On this clone itself: This specimen includes other DNA sequences encoding the same CDR3. CDR3 residues: CASSLDILNTEAFF. CDR3 coding DNA: TGCGCCAGCAGCTTGGACATACTAAACACTGAAGCTTTCTTT. The chain has TRBV5-1 and TRBJ1-1; D not certain. The ends were cut back, 0 bases at V and 2 bases at J, with 8 bases in the middle. This CDR3 region has 14 residues. Per the germline V gene, CDR1 is SGHRS and CDR2 is YFSETQ.

This clone came up a few times. Written as DNA, the CDR3 is TGTGCCAGCAGTGAAAGGGGGCAGGGGAACTATGGCTACACCTTC. It yields the protein CASSERGQGNYGYTF. The chain carries TRBV6-1 and TRBJ1-2, with 7 positions matching TRBD1. Trimming removed 2 bases from V and 2 bases from J; junction bases left unmatched: 5. Germline V gene sequence: CDR1 MNHNS, CDR2 SASEGT. The CDR3 contains 15 residues.

This clone was detected a few times. The rearrangement links TRBV10-2 to TRBJ2-7, with 7 bases that match TRBD2. The V gene end was trimmed by 6 bases and the J gene end by 6 bases; junction bases not matched to a gene: 2. This CDR3 region has 11 residues. Per the germline V gene, CDR1 is WSHSY and CDR2 is SAAADI. The CDR3 is CASSTGGEQYF. In nucleotides, the CDR3 is TGCGCCAGCAGCACGGGGGGCGAGCAGTACTTC.

V and J are TRBV30 and TRBJ1-2; 9 positions match TRBD1. From germline, CDR1 is GTSNPN and CDR2 SVGIG (reference sequence). The CDR3 runs 14 residues. J gave up 7 bases and V 4 bases, and 10 bases lay outside the gene matches. CDR3 sequence (DNA): TGTGCCTGGATTCATGGGACAGGGAGTAGTGGCTACACCTTC. It specifies CAWIHGTGSSGYTF.

A single count supports this clone. This sequence joins TRBV7-6 and TRBJ2-2; D is ambiguous. V was clipped by 9 bases and J by 2 bases, with 4 bases between them. The CDR3 contains 11 residues. The germline gives CDR1 SGHVS, CDR2 FNYEAQ. The CDR3 DNA is TGTGCCAGTACTAACACCGGGGAGCTGTTTTTT. Encoded protein: CASTNTGELFF.

The chain employs TRBV28 and TRBJ1-5; D not resolved. This CDR3 comprises 17 residues. From germline, CDR1 is MDHEN and CDR2 SYDVKM. Deletions cut 10 bases from V and 2 bases from J, with 24 bases between. CDR3 in amino acids: CATARAKFSSRNQPQHF. The CDR3 DNA sequence: TGTGCCACTGCGCGGGCCAAATTTTCATCTCGCAATCAGCCCCAGCATTTT.

The gene calls are TRBV4-2 and TRBJ1-5, with unresolved D. This CDR3 has 15 amino acids. Germline CDR1 LGHNA, CDR2 YNFKEQ. V lost 0 bases and J lost 6, with 12 bases in between. The CDR3 bases are TGTGCCAGCAGCCAAGAGCCGGGAATGGGTCAGCCCCAGCATTTT. Its protein is CASSQEPGMGQPQHF.

The chain combines TRBV30 with TRBJ2-2; D ambiguous. The germline V and J ends were trimmed by 0 bases and 2 bases, with 4 bases remaining between them. Germline V gene data show CDR1 as GTSNPN and CDR2 as SVGIG (reference sequence). This CDR3 comprises 13 residues. This CDR3 reads CAWSVSNTGELFF. The DNA of the CDR3 is TGTGCCTGGAGTGTCTCCAACACCGGGGAGCTGTTTTTT.

This clone is a singleton in its sample. This chain connects TRBV12-3 or TRBV12-4 to TRBJ2-5; tentatively, D is TRBD2 (5 bases). The CDR3 consists of 13 residues. Trimming cost V 4 bases and J 5 bases, with 11 bases left between them. DNA for the CDR3: TGTGCCAGCAGTTCCTTAGGCGGGGAGACCCAGTACTTC. Translating it yields CASSSLGGETQYF.

The V gene is TRBV9, the J gene TRBJ1-3; D is possibly TRBD1 (6 bases). This CDR3 region has 15 residues. Germline V CDR1 and CDR2: SGDLS, YYNGEE. Trimming pared 5 bases from V and 0 bases from J, leaving 12 bases between. CDR3 residues: CASSGQLHSGNTIYF. CDR3 nucleotides: TGTGCCAGCAGTGGACAGCTTCACTCTGGAAACACCATATATTTT.

CDR3 sequence reads: CASSSAQGPRGNYGYTF. CDR3 in DNA: TGTGCCAGCAGCTCAGCGCAGGGTCCTCGGGGGAACTATGGCTACACCTTC. V is TRBV7-3 and J is TRBJ1-2; D perhaps matches TRBD1 (5 bases). Germline V gives CDR1 SGHTA, CDR2 FQGTGA. The CDR3 has 17 residues. Trimming took 4 bases from V and 2 from J, leaving 20 bases between them.

The chain links TRBV12-5 to TRBJ2-3; possibly TRBD1 for D (6 bases). V shed 1 base and J shed 2 bases, with 16 bases lying between them. CDR3 size: 17 residues. Germline V CDR1 and CDR2: LGHNT, FRNRAP. In DNA form, the CDR3 reads TGTGCTAGTGGTTTGGATCGGACAGAAAAATACACAGATACGCAGTATTTT. Residues: CASGLDRTEKYTDTQYF.

The rearrangement uses TRBV10-3 and TRBJ1-2, with D possibly being TRBD1 (5 bases). The CDR3 has 12 residues. From germline, CDR1 is ENHRY and CDR2 SYGVKD. The V end was cut by 4 bases, the J end by 6 bases, with 9 bases between. The CDR3: CAISVGEDGYTF. The CDR3 bases are TGTGCCATCAGTGTAGGGGAGGATGGCTACACCTTC.

The chain has TRBV28 and TRBJ1-5; no reliable D call. V was shortened by 7 bases and J by 2 bases, with 15 bases between the two germline ends. The CDR3 is 15 amino acids. The germline gives CDR1 MDHEN, CDR2 SYDVKM. The CDR3 DNA reads TGTGCCAGCATCACGGGCGGGAGTGGCAATCAGCCCCAGCATTTT. Its translation is CASITGGSGNQPQHF.

The genes are TRBV19 and TRBJ2-2; D may be TRBD2 (6 bases). From germline, CDR1 is LNHDA and CDR2 SQIVND (reference sequence). V gave up 4 bases and J gave up 5 bases, with 11 bases separating them. This CDR3 has 14 residues. The chain's CDR3 is CASSTGGKTGELFF. In DNA form, the CDR3 reads TGTGCCAGTAGTACTGGGGGGAAAACCGGGGAGCTGTTTTTT.

In this sample, this clone turned up once. CDR3 nucleotides: TGTGCCAGCAGCCCCCGGGGTGGGTCTGGTCAGCCCCAGCATTTT. Translated: CASSPRGGSGQPQHF. The chain couples TRBV7-9 to TRBJ1-5; D uncertain. Trimming removed 5 bases at V and 6 bases at J, with 17 bases between. CDR1 and CDR2 from the germline V gene are SEHNR and FQNEAQ (reference sequence). The CDR3 contains 15 residues.

This rearrangement joins TRBV5-6 to TRBJ1-1, with 8 bases fitting TRBD1. The CDR3 contains 14 residues. The J segment lost 2 bases and the V segment lost 3 bases, leaving 3 bases of the junction unmatched. Per the germline V gene, CDR1 is SGHDT and CDR2 is YYEEEE. In DNA, the CDR3 is TGTGCCAGCAGCTGGACAGGGAGCAACACTGAAGCTTTCTTT. As protein: CASSWTGSNTEAFF.

This chain joins TRBV5-6 and TRBJ1-6, with 8 bases lining up with TRBD1. Per the germline V gene, CDR1 is SGHDT and CDR2 is YYEEEE. This CDR3 is built from 14 residues. With 4 bases clipped from V and 6 bases from J, the junction kept 3 bases outside the gene matches. The DNA for the CDR3 is TGTGCCAGCAGCAAGGGACAGGCTAATTCACCCCTCCACTTT. Its translation is CASSKGQANSPLHF.

V and J are TRBV18 and TRBJ2-5; D is ambiguous. V shed 3 bases and J shed 3 bases, with 5 bases lying between them. The CDR3 contains 12 residues. Germline V gene data show CDR1 as KGHSH and CDR2 as LQKENI. The CDR3 coding sequence is TGTGCCAGCTCACCCCAGGAAGAGACCCAGTACTTC. Translated, it gives CASSPQEETQYF.

The V and J genes are TRBV18 and TRBJ1-2; D might be TRBD1 (5 bases). The V gene lost 3 bases and the J gene lost 8 bases, with 19 bases spanning the gap. The germline CDR1 and CDR2 sequences are KGHSH and LQKENI. The CDR3 has 15 residues. The CDR3 region has the DNA TGTGCCAGCTCACCCTTTAGGGACGGTGCGGGGGGCTACACCTTC. Amino acid sequence: CASSPFRDGAGGYTF.

CDR3 coding DNA: TGTGCCAGCAGTTCCTTCTATACGCAGTATTTT. Its protein product is CASSSFYTQYF. This chain links TRBV27 with TRBJ2-3; D gene uncertain. Per germline, CDR1 MNHEY and CDR2 SMNVEV (reference sequence). Deletions cut 4 bases from V and 7 bases from J, with 6 bases between. This CDR3 spans 11 amino acids.

This sequence joins TRBV7-9 and TRBJ1-4, with no clear D. CDR1 and CDR2 from the germline V gene are SEHNR and FQNEAQ (reference sequence). This CDR3 spans 13 amino acids. With 5 bases removed from V and 5 bases from J, the gap between germline ends came to 9 bases. CDR3: CASSLARNEKLFF. In nucleotides, the CDR3 is TGTGCCAGCAGCCTCGCTCGGAATGAAAAACTGTTTTTT.

The chain has TRBV27 and TRBJ2-2; 9 bases align to TRBD1. CDR1 and CDR2 from the germline V gene are MNHEY and SMNVEV (reference sequence). CDR3 length equals 18 residues. With V trimmed by 5 bases and J by 1 base, 11 bases remained unmatched. The CDR3 DNA follows: TGTGCCAGCAGTGGAATGGACAGGGGTTATCTGAACACCGGGGAGCTGTTTTTT. This codes for CASSGMDRGYLNTGELFF.